This T cell receptor (beta chain) was sequenced for a study of OX40 agonist ivuxolimab in advanced cancers. Overall study context: Hepatocellular carcinoma, melanoma, renal cell or head and neck cancer affected the dose-escalation patients. Study-wide results and limits: The study observed clonal expansion of CD4+ and CD8+ blood T cells by week 6 at 0.1 to 3.0 mg/kg. Normalized expansion of T-cell clones was also low for some nonresponders.

The timepoints at which blood was sampled were baseline, cycle 4 day 1, and cycle 7 day 1. The germline V and J ends were trimmed by 2 bases and 5 bases, with 4 bases remaining between them. Germline V gene sequence: CDR1 MNHEY, CDR2 SVGAGI. CDR3 size: 12 residues. Generated by immunoSEQ multiplex PCR, the TCRdb table keeps only in-frame clones and is missing some. The sample has tens of thousands of clones; around 80% are singletons. To note about this clone: Its antigen remains unknown.

V gene TRBV6-5 combines with J gene TRBJ2-1; D not certain. The receptor's source is an adult with an advanced solid tumor such as melanoma, head and neck, liver or kidney cancer. This specimen consisted of CD4+ or CD8+ T cells sorted from blood, obtained in a trial of the OX40 agonist ivuxolimab. The CDR3 DNA reads TGTGCCAGCAGTTACCCAAACAATGAGCAGTTCTTC. It yields the protein CASSYPNNEQFF.